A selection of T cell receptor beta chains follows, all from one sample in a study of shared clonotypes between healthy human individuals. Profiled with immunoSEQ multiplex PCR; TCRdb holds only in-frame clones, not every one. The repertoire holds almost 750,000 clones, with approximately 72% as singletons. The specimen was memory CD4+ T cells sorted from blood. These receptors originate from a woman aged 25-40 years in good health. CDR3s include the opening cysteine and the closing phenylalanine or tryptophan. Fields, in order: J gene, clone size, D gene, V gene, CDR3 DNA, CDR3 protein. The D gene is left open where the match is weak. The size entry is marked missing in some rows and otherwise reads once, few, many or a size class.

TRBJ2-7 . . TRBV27 TGTGCCAGCAGTTTTCTGGGGTTCCATCCTTACGAGCAGTACTTC CASSFLGFHPYEQYF
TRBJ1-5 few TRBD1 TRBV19 TGTGCCAGTAGTAACAGGGGGCTCGGGAATCAGCCCCAGCATTTT CASSNRGLGNQPQHF
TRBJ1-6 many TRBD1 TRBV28 TGTGCCAGCAGTTTCCCGACAGGGAAAGACTCCTATAATTCACCCCTCCACTTT CASSFPTGKDSYNSPLHF
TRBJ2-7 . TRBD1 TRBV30 TGTGCCTGGAGGACAGGGTTTGAGCAGTACTTC CAWRTGFEQYF
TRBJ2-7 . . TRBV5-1 TGCGCCAGCACCCCGGGCGTGGGGGGCTTTTACGAGCAGTACTTC CASTPGVGGFYEQYF
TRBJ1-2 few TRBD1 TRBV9 TGTGCCAGCAGCGCCCGGGACAGCTATGGCTACACCTTC CASSARDSYGYTF
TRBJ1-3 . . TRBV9 TGTGCCAGCAGCGTAGATACTGTGCTGGCTGGAAACACCATATATTTT CASSVDTVLAGNTIYF
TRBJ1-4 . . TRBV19 TGTGCCAGTTGGCGAAGCGGTGAAAAACTGTTTTTT CASWRSGEKLFF
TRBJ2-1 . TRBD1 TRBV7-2 TGTGCCAGCAGCTTAGGATTTTGGGGACAGGGGGCTAGTAGAGAGCAGTTCTTC CASSLGFWGQGASREQFF
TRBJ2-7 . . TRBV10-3 TGTGCCATCAGTGAGTCGCGGCGTGGTGGCTCCTACGAGCAGTACTTC CAISESRRGGSYEQYF
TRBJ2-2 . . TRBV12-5 TGTGCTAGTGGTTGGTGGACAAATGCGAACACCGGGGAGCTGTTTTTT CASGWWTNANTGELFF
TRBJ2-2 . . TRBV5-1 TGCGCCAGCAGCTCTCCCGGGTTTGCCACACCGTACGGGGCCGGGGAGCTGTTTTTT CASSSPGFATPYGAGELFF
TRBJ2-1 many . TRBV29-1 TGCAGCGTTGAAGAAAAGCGGGAGCAGTTCTTC CSVEEKREQFF
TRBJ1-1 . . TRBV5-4 TGTGCCAGCAGCTTCACCTTGAACACTGAAGCTTTCTTT CASSFTLNTEAFF
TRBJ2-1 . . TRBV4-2 TGTGCCAGCAGCCCCGACAGGATAACGGTGGTGGGAGGGTCCAATGAGCAGTTCTTC CASSPDRITVVGGSNEQFF
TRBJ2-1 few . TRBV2 TGTGCCAGCAGCACCTACGGCAATGAGCAGTTCTTC CASSTYGNEQFF
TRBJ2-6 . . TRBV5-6 TGTGCCAGCAAAATAGGAGGAGGGGTGGCCAACGTCCTGACTTTC CASKIGGGVANVLTF
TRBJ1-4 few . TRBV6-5 TGTGCCAGCAGTTACTCGGGAGTAAGTGAAAAACTGTTTTTT CASSYSGVSEKLFF
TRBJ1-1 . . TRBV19 TGTGCCAGTAGTACAAGGACAGACACTGAAGCTTTCTTT CASSTRTDTEAFF
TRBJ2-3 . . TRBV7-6 TGTGCCAGCAGCTTAGCGGGAGAGCAACGGCAGTATTTT CASSLAGEQRQYF
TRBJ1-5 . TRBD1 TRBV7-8 TGTGCCAGCAGCTTATTTTCGGGACAGGGGAGCAATCAGCCCCAGCATTTT CASSLFSGQGSNQPQHF
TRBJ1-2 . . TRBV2 TGTGCCAGCAGCCGGGAGACAGGAGCTAACTATGGCTACACCTTC CASSRETGANYGYTF
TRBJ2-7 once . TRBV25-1 TGTGCCGCCGGCCCGACCTACGAGCAGTACTTC CAAGPTYEQYF
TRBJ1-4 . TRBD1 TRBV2 TGTGCCAGCAGGCTGGGACAGAACAACGAAAAACTGTTTTTT CASRLGQNNEKLFF
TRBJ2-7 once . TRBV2 TGTGCCAGCAGCCCAATCCCGGGTTTCTCCTACGAGCAGTACTTC CASSPIPGFSYEQYF
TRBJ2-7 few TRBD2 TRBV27 TGTGCCAGCAGAAGGACTAGAGTGGTTCACGAGCAGTACTTC CASRRTRVVHEQYF
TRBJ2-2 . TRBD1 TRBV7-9 TGTGCCAGCAGCCCGGACAGGGGGAATAACGGGGAGCTGTTTTTT CASSPDRGNNGELFF
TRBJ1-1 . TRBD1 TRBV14 TGTGCCAGCAGACTCACAGGGGCGAATGAAGCTTTCTTT CASRLTGANEAFF
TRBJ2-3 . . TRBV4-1 TGCGCCAGCAGCCCCCACGGGCCAGATACGCAGTATTTT CASSPHGPDTQYF
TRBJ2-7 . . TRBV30 TGTGCCTGGAGTGGAGGGCGGAACCACGAGCAGTACTTC CAWSGGRNHEQYF
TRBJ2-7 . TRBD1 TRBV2 TGTGCCAGCAGTAAGAGACAGGGGCCAGGCTACGAGCAGTACTTC CASSKRQGPGYEQYF
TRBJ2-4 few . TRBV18 TGTGCCAGCTCACCTTCAGCCAAAAACATTCAGTACTTC CASSPSAKNIQYF
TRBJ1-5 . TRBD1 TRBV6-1 TGTGCCAGCAGAGTCAGGGGGCGAGGCAATCAGCCCCAGCATTTT CASRVRGRGNQPQHF
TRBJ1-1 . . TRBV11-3 TGTGCCAGCAGCTTCAAAGATGGGTGTTTTTTCACTGAAGCTTTCTTT CASSFKDGCFFTEAFF
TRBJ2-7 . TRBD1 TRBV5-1 TGCGCCAGCAGCCCCGCAGGGGGCATCTACGAGCAGTACTTC CASSPAGGIYEQYF
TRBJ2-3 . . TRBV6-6 TGTGCCAGCAGGTCCCTGACGGGAGATATAACAGATACGCAGTATTTT CASRSLTGDITDTQYF
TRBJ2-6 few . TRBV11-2 TGTGCCAGCAGCTTACGATCGGGACTCTCTGGGGCCAACGTCCTGACTTTC CASSLRSGLSGANVLTF
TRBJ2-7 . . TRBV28 TGTGCCAGCAGTTTATGGGGGACGCAGACCTACGAGCAGTACTTC CASSLWGTQTYEQYF
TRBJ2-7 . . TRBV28 TGTGCCACCTTGGCCTACGAGCAGTACTTC CATLAYEQYF
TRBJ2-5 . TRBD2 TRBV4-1 TGCGCCAGCCGGGGGGGACTACACCTCCAAGAGACCCAGTACTTC CASRGGLHLQETQYF
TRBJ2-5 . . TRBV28 TGTGCCAGCAGCTTCGGGCTAGCACAAGAGACCCAGTACTTC CASSFGLAQETQYF
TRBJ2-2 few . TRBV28 TGTGCCAGCAGGCGACCGGGGGCGACCGGGGAGCTGTTTTTT CASRRPGATGELFF
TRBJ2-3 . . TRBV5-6 TGTGCCAGCAGCGCTCGGCGGATATACACAGATACGCAGTATTTT CASSARRIYTDTQYF
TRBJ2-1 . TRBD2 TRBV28 TGTGCCAGCAGTCCGAGGTCACTAACTAGCGGGAGCTACAATGAGCAGTTCTTC CASSPRSLTSGSYNEQFF
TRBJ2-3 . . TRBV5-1 TGCGCCAGCAGCTTGGCCGACTACCCTAGCACAGATACGCAGTATTTT CASSLADYPSTDTQYF
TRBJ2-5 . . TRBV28 TGTGCCACCCGCGACAGTGTGTCGGAGACCCAGTACTTC CATRDSVSETQYF
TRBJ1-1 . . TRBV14 TGTGCCAGCTCCCCCCCGGGGATGAACACTGAAGCTTTCTTT CASSPPGMNTEAFF
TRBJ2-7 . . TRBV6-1 TGTGCCAGCAGTGAACGAATCACTAGCCGCCCCTACGAGCAGTACTTC CASSERITSRPYEQYF
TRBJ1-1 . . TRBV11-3 TGTGCCAGCAGCTTGACAGGAGGCACTGAAGCTTTCTTT CASSLTGGTEAFF
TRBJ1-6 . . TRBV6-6 TGTGCCAGCAGTGGACCTGAAGAGGGTTCACCCCTCCACTTT CASSGPEEGSPLHF
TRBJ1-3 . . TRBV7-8 TGTGCCAGCAGCTTAGTAGCGGTCGGGTTCTCTGGAAACACCATATATTTT CASSLVAVGFSGNTIYF
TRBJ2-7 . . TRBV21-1 TGTGCCAGCAGCAAAGCAATCCACGAGCAGTACTTC CASSKAIHEQYF
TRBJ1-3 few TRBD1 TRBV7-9 TGTGCCAGCAGCTTATTCGGGACAGGGCCTGGAAACACCATATATTTT CASSLFGTGPGNTIYF
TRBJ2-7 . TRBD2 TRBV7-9 TGTGCCAGCACCAACCCGCGGGAGGGCCTCTACGAGCAGTACTTC CASTNPREGLYEQYF
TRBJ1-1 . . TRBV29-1 TGCAGCGTTCTTCAGGGGAGAAGGACTGAAGCTTTCTTT CSVLQGRRTEAFF